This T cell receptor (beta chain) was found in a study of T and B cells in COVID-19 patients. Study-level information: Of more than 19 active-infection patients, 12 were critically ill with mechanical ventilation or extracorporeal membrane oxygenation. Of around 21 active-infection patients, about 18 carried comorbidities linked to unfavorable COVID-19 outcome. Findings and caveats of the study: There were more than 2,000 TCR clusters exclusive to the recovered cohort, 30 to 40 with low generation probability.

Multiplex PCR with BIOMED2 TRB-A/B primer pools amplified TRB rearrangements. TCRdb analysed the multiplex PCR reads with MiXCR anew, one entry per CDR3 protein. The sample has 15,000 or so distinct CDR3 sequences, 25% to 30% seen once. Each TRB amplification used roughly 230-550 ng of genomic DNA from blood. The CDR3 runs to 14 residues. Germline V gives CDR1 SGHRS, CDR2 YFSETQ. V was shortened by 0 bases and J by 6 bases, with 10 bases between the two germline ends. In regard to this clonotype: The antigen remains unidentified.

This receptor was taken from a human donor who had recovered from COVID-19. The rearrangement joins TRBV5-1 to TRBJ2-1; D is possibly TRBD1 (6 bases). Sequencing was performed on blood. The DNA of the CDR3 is TGCGCCAGCAGCTTGGGGGGGCCGGGCAATGAGCAGTTCTTC. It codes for CASSLGGPGNEQFF.